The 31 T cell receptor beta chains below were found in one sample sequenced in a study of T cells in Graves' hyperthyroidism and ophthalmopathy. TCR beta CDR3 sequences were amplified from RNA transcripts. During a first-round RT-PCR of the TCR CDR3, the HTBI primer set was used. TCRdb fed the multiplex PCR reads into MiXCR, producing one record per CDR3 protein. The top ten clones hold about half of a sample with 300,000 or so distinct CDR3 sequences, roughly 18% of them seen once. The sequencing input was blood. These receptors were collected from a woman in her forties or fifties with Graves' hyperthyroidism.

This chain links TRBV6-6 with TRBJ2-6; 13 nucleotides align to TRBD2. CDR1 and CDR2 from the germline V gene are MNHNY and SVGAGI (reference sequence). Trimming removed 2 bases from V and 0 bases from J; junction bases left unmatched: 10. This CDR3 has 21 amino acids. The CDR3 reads CASSYLWTSGGSFSGANVLTF. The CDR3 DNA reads TGTGCCAGCAGTTACCTTTGGACTAGCGGGGGAAGCTTCTCTGGGGCCAACGTCCTGACTTTC.

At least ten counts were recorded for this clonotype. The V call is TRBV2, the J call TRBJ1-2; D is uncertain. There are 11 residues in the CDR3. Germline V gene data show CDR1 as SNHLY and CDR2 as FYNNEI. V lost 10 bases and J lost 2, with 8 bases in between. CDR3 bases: TGTGCCAACCCTGGGAACTATGGCTACACCTTC. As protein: CANPGNYGYTF.

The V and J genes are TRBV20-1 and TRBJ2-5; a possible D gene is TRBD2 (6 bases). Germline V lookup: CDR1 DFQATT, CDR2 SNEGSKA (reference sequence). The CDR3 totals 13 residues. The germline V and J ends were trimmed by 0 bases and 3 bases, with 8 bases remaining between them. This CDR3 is CSARDWEEETQYF. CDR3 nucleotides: TGCAGTGCTAGAGATTGGGAGGAAGAGACCCAGTACTTC.

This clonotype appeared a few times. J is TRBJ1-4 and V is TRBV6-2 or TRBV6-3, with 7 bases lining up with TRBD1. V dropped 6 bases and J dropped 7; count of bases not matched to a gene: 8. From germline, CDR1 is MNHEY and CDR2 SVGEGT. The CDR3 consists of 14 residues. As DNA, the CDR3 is TGTGCCAGCAGCCCCGGGACAGATCTTGAAAAACTGTTTTTT. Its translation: CASSPGTDLEKLFF.

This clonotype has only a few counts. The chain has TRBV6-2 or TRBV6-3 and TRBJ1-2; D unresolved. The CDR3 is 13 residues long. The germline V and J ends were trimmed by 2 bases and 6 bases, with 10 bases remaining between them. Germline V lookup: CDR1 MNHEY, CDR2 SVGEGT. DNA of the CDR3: TGTGCCAGCAGTTACGCCGGGTCCGATGGCTACACCTTC. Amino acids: CASSYAGSDGYTF.

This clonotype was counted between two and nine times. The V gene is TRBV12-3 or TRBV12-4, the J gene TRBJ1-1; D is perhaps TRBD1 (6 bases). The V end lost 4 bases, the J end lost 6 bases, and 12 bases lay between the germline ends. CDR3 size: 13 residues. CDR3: CASSSQGSPEAFF. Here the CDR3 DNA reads TGTGCCAGCAGTTCTCAGGGGTCTCCTGAAGCTTTCTTT.

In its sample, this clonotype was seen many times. The CDR3 spells CASSLSHPYEQYF. The CDR3, as DNA: TGCGCCAGCAGCTTGAGCCATCCCTACGAGCAGTACTTC. The gene calls are TRBV5-1 and TRBJ2-7; D is unclear. Germline CDR1 and CDR2: SGHRS and YFSETQ. The CDR3 length is 13 residues. Trimming took off 1 base at V and 2 bases at J, with 7 bases between the two ends.

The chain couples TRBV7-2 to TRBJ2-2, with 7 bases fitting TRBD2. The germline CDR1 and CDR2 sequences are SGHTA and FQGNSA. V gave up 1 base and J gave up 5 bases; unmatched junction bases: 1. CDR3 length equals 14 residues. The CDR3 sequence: CASSLDSGTGELFF. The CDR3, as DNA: TGTGCCAGCAGCTTAGATAGCGGGACCGGGGAGCTGTTTTTT.

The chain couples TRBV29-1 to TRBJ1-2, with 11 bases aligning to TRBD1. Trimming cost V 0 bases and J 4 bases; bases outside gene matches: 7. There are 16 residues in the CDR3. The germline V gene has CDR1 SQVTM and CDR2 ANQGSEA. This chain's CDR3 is CSVEDPDRGRGYGYTF. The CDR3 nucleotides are TGCAGCGTTGAAGATCCGGACAGGGGGCGCGGCTATGGCTACACCTTC.

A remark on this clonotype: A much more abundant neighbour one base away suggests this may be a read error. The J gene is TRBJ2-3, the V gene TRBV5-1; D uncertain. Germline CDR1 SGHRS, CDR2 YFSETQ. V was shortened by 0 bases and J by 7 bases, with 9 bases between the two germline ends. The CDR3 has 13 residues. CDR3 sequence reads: CASSLVPMYTQYF. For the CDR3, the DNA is TGCGCCAGCAGCTTGGTTCCGATGTATACGCAGTATTTT.

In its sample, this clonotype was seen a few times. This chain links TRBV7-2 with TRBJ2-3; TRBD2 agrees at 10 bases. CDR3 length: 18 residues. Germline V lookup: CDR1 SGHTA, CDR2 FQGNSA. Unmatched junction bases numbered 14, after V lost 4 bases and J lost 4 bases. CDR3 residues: CASSSRLSIAGGSDTQYF. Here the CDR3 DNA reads TGTGCCAGCAGCTCGCGGCTATCAATAGCGGGAGGATCAGATACGCAGTATTTT.

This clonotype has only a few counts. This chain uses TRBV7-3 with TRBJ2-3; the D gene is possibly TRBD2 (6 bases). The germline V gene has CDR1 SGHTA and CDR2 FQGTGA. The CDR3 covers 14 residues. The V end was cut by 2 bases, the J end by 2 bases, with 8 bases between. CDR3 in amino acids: CASSLGGFTDTQYF. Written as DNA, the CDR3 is TGTGCCAGCAGCTTAGGAGGGTTCACAGATACGCAGTATTTT.

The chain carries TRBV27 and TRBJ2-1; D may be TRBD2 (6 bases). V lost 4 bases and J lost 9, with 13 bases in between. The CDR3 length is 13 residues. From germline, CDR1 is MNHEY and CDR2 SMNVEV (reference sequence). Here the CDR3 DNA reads TGTGCCAGCAGTTCGCCGACTAGTTTTGAGCAGTTCTTC. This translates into CASSSPTSFEQFF.

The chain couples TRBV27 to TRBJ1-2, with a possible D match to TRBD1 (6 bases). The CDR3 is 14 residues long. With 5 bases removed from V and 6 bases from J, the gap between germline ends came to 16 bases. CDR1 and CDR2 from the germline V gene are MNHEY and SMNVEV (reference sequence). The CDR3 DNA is TGTGCCAGCAGTCCCTACAGGGCCGGGCATGGCTACACCTTC. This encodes CASSPYRAGHGYTF.

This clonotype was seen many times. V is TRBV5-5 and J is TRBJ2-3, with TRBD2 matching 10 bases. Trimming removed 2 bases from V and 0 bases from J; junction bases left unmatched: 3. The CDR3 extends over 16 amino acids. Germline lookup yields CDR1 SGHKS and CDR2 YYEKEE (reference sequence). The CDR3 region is CASSLGLAASTDTQYF. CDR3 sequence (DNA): TGTGCCAGCAGCTTAGGACTAGCGGCTAGCACAGATACGCAGTATTTT.

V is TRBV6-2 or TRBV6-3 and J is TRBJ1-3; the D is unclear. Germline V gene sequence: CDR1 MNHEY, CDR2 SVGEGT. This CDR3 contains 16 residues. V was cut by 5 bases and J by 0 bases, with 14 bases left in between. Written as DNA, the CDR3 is TGTGCCAGCAGTCTCGATCCGGGATACTCTGGAAACACCATATATTTT. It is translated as CASSLDPGYSGNTIYF.

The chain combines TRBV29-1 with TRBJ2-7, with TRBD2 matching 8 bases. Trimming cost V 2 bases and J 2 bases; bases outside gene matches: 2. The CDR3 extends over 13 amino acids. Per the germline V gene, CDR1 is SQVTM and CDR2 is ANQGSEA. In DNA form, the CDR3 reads TGCAGCGTTGAACTAGCGGGCGCCTACGAGCAGTACTTC. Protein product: CSVELAGAYEQYF.

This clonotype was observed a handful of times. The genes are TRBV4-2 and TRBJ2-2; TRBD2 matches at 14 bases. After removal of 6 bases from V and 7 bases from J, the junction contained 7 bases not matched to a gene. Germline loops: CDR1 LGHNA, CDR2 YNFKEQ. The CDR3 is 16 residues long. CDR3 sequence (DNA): TGTGCCAGCAGAGGACTAGCGGGAGGTTATGGCGGGGAGCTGTTTTTT. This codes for CASRGLAGGYGGELFF.

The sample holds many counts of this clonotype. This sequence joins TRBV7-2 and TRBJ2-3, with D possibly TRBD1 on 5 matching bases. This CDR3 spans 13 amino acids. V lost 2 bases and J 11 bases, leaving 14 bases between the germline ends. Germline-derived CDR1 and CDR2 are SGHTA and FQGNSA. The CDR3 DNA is TGTGCCAGCAGCTTACCTCAGGGAACTCTGCAGTATTTT. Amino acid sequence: CASSLPQGTLQYF.

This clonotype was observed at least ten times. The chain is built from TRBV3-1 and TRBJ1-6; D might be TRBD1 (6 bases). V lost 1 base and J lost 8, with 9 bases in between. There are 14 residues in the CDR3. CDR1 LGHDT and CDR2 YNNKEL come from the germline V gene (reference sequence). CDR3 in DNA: TGTGCCAGCAGCCAAGGACAGGAGGATTCACCCCTCCACTTT. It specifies CASSQGQEDSPLHF.

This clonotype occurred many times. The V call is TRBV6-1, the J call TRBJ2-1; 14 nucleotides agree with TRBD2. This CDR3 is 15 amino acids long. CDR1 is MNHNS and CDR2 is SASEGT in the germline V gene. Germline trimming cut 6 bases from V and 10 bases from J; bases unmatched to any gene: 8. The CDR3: CASRPTSGGAGEQFF. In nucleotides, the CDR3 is TGTGCCAGCAGACCGACTAGCGGGGGGGCCGGGGAGCAGTTCTTC.

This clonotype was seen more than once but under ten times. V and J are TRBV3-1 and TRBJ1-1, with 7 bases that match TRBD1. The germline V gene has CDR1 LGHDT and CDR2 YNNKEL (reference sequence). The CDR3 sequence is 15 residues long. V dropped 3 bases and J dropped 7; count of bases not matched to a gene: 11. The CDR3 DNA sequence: TGTGCCAGCAGCCACCACAGACAGGGCAAATTTGAAGCTTTCTTT. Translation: CASSHHRQGKFEAFF. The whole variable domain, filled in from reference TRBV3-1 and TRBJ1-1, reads DTAVSQTPKYLVTQMGNDKSIKCEQNLGHDTMYWYKQDSKKFLKIMFSYNNKELIINETVPNRFSPKSPDKAHLNLHINSLELGDSAVYFCASSHHRQGKFEAFFGQGTRLTVV.

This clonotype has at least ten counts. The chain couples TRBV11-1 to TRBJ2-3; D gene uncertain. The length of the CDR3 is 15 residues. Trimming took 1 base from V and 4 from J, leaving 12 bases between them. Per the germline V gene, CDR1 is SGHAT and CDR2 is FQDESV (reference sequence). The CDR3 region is CASSLGVLSSDTQYF. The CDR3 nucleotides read TGTGCCAGCAGCTTAGGGGTCCTCTCGTCAGATACGCAGTATTTT.

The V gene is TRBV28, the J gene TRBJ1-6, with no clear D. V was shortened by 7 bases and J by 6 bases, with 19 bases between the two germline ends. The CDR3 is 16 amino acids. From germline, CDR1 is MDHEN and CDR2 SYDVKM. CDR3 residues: CASTELNYEGNSPLHF. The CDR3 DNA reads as TGTGCCAGCACCGAGCTTAACTATGAGGGTAATTCACCCCTCCACTTT.

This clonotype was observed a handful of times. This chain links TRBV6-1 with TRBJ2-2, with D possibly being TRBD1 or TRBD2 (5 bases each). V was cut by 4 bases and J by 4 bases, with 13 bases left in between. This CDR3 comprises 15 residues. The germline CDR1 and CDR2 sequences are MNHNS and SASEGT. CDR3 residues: CASSGRDLLTGELFF. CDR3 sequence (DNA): TGTGCCAGCAGTGGCCGGGACCTACTCACCGGGGAGCTGTTTTTT.

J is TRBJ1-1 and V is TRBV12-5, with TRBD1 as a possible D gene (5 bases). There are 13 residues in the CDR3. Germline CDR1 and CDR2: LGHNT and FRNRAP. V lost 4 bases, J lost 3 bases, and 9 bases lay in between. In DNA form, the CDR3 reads TGTGCTAGTGGTTGGGGGGAGGACACTGAAGCTTTCTTT. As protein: CASGWGEDTEAFF.

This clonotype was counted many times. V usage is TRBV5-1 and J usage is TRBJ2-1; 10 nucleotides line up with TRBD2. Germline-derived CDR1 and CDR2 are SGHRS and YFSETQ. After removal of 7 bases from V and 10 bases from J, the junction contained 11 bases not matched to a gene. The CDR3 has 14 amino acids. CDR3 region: CASHLASGREEQFF. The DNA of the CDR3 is TGCGCCAGCCATCTAGCTAGCGGGAGAGAGGAGCAGTTCTTC.

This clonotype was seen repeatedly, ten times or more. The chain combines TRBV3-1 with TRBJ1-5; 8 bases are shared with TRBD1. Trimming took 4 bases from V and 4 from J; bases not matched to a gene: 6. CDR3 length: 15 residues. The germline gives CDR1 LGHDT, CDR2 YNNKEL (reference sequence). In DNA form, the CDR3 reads TGTGCCAGCAGCCTCTCGACAGGGGAAAATCAGCCCCAGCATTTT. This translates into CASSLSTGENQPQHF.

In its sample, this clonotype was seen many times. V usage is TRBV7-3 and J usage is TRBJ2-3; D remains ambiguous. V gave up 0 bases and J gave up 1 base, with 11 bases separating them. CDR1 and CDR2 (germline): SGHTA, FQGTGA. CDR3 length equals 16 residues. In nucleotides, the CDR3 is TGTGCCAGCAGCTTAACAGGCACAAGGGGCACAGATACGCAGTATTTT. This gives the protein CASSLTGTRGTDTQYF. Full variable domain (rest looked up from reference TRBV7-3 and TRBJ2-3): GAGVSQTPSNKVTEKGKYVELRCDPISGHTALYWYRQSLGQGPEFLIYFQGTGAADDSGLPNDRFFAVRPEGSVSTLKIQRTERGDSAVYLCASSLTGTRGTDTQYFGPGTRLTVL.

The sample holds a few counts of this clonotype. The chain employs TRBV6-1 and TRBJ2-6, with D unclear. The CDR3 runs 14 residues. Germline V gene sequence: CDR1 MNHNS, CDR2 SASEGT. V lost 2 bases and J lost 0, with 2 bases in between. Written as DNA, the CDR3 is TGTGCCAGCAGTGAACCCTCTGGGGCCAACGTCCTGACTTTC. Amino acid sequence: CASSEPSGANVLTF.

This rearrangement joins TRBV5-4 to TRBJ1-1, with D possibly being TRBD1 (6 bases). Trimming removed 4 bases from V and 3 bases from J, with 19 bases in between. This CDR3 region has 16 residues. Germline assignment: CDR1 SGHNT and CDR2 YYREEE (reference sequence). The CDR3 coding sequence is TGTGCCAGCAGCGTGGGCAGGGGCCCTATGGACACTGAAGCTTTCTTT. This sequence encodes CASSVGRGPMDTEAFF.